This passage covers 15 T cell receptor beta chains from one sample sequenced in a study of T cell responses to AZD1222 COVID-19 vaccine. This table comes from immunoSEQ multiplex PCR, and its TCRdb copy is limited to in-frame clones, with some not included. The sample shows 100,000 to 150,000 clones, approximately 94% of them seen only once. The sequences come from peripheral blood, collected on day 0 of AZD1222 vaccination. The source is an adult in good health.

The chain joins TRBV7-9 to TRBJ2-7; TRBD2 might be the D (5 bases). The CDR3 covers 14 residues. Germline assignment: CDR1 SEHNR and CDR2 FQNEAQ (reference sequence). Deletions cut 4 bases from V and 2 bases from J, with 12 bases between. The CDR3 sequence: CASSSSTTPYEQYF. CDR3 coding DNA: TGTGCCAGCAGCTCTAGCACCACCCCCTACGAGCAGTACTTC.

This clone was counted once. V usage is TRBV18 and J usage is TRBJ2-7; D unresolved. Germline V CDR1 and CDR2: KGHSH, LQKENI. This CDR3 is 14 amino acids long. Deletions cut 0 bases from V and 1 base from J, with 7 bases between. Here the CDR3 DNA reads TGTGCCAGCTCACCACCACAGAGGTCCTACGAGCAGTACTTC. It encodes CASSPPQRSYEQYF.

The chain combines TRBV4-1 with TRBJ2-7; 12 positions match TRBD2. CDR3 length equals 17 residues. Germline values: CDR1 MGHRA, CDR2 YSYEKL. The ends lost 0 bases at V and 3 bases at J; junction bases unmatched: 6. In DNA, the CDR3 is TGCGCCAGCAGCCAAGATTTTCGGACTAGCGGGAACTACGAGCAGTACTTC. Its translation is CASSQDFRTSGNYEQYF.

The rearrangement links TRBV6-5 to TRBJ2-1; 7 positions match TRBD2. The ends lost 6 bases at V and 5 bases at J; junction bases unmatched: 7. The CDR3 has 14 amino acids. Germline CDR1 and CDR2: MNHEY and SVGAGI. Here the CDR3 DNA reads TGTGCCAGCAGCCGGGACTACCTAAACAATGAGCAGTTCTTC. Translation gives CASSRDYLNNEQFF.

The CDR3 loop is CASSLGGPPSTDTQYF. The CDR3 nucleotides are TGTGCCAGCAGCTTAGGTGGACCGCCAAGCACAGATACGCAGTATTTT. The chain couples TRBV7-2 to TRBJ2-3; D uncertain. In germline, CDR1 is SGHTA, CDR2 FQGNSA. The CDR3 is 16 amino acids. The germline V and J ends were trimmed by 1 base and 0 bases, with 11 bases remaining between them.

The V and J genes are TRBV5-1 and TRBJ2-3; 8 positions match TRBD2. This CDR3 has 17 residues. Germline assignment: CDR1 SGHRS and CDR2 YFSETQ. Losses at the gene ends were 7 bases for V and 5 bases for J; bases not matched to a gene: 18. The CDR3 protein is CASRSTGGPNKRDTQYF. The CDR3 nucleotides read TGCGCCAGCCGGAGCACGGGAGGGCCAAATAAGAGAGATACGCAGTATTTT.

The chain is built from TRBV15 and TRBJ2-7; TRBD2 aligns across 8 bases. The CDR3 has 15 amino acids. Germline CDR1 and CDR2: LNHNV and YYDKDF (reference sequence). Trimming at V came to 5 bases and at J to 6 bases, leaving 12 bases not matched to a gene. The DNA of the CDR3 is TGTGCCACCAGCCTCGGCGGGGGGCGCCCCGTCGAGCAGTACTTC. Encoded protein: CATSLGGGRPVEQYF.

For the CDR3, the DNA is TGTGCCAGCAGCCCCAGGGATAACTATGGCTACACCTTC. It is translated as CASSPRDNYGYTF. The chain employs TRBV7-9 and TRBJ1-2; D perhaps matches TRBD1 (5 bases). CDR3 size: 13 residues. The germline gives CDR1 SEHNR, CDR2 FQNEAQ (reference sequence). V gave up 5 bases and J gave up 1 base, with 8 bases separating them. The complete variable domain, with remaining parts taken from reference TRBV7-9 and TRBJ1-2, reads DTGVSQNPRHKITKRGQNVTFRCDPISEHNRLYWYRQTLGQGPEFLTYFQNEAQLEKSRLLSDRFSAERPKGSFSTLEIQRTEQGDSAMYLCASSPRDNYGYTFGSGTRLTVV.

The chain employs TRBV27 and TRBJ2-7, with D possibly TRBD2 on 5 matching bases. The V and J ends lost 0 bases and 0 bases respectively, with 18 bases between them. CDR1 and CDR2 (germline): MNHEY, SMNVEV (reference sequence). The CDR3 covers 18 residues. The CDR3 DNA is TGTGCCAGCAGTTTATCGAGCCCGCTGGACGGGAACTCCTACGAGCAGTACTTC. Translated: CASSLSSPLDGNSYEQYF.

This chain uses TRBV9 with TRBJ1-1; the match to TRBD1 covers 7 bases. Germline CDR1 and CDR2: SGDLS and YYNGEE. The CDR3 has 15 amino acids. The V and J ends lost 3 bases and 0 bases, in that order; junction bases with no gene match: 5. The CDR3 DNA follows: TGTGCCAGCAGCGCCCGACAGGGACTGAACACTGAAGCTTTCTTT. It codes for CASSARQGLNTEAFF.

The V gene is TRBV30, the J gene TRBJ1-1; D might be TRBD1 (5 bases). This CDR3 contains 15 residues. Trimming removed 0 bases from V and 1 base from J, with 12 bases in between. Germline V gives CDR1 GTSNPN, CDR2 SVGIG (reference sequence). The CDR3 nucleotides are TGTGCCTGGAGTGTAGGTGGGACTGCGAACACTGAAGCTTTCTTT. Amino acids: CAWSVGGTANTEAFF.

The CDR3 bases are TGTGCCAGCAGATACCGCGGGAGGGATACGGAGACCCAGTACTTC. It encodes CASRYRGRDTETQYF. V is TRBV6-5 and J is TRBJ2-5; 9 positions agree with TRBD2. Per germline, CDR1 MNHEY and CDR2 SVGAGI. This CDR3 is built from 15 residues. Trimming at V came to 6 bases and at J to 5 bases, leaving 10 bases not matched to a gene.

V is TRBV7-9 and J is TRBJ1-6; D remains unclear. V lost 5 bases, J lost 0 bases, and 17 bases lay in between. The V gene's germline CDR1 is SEHNR and CDR2 FQNEAQ (reference sequence). This CDR3 region has 18 residues. In nucleotides, the CDR3 is TGTGCCAGCAGCCTTCGGGAGGGCACCGGCTCCTATAATTCACCCCTCCACTTT. Translation: CASSLREGTGSYNSPLHF.

The chain has TRBV7-9 and TRBJ2-7; D tentatively reads TRBD1 or TRBD2 (6 bases each). Germline lookup yields CDR1 SEHNR and CDR2 FQNEAQ (reference sequence). V was clipped by 7 bases and J by 6 bases, with 16 bases between them. The CDR3 spans 13 residues. The CDR3, as DNA: TGTGCCAGCACCCGACAGGAGGGCCTCGAGCAGTACTTC. Translating it yields CASTRQEGLEQYF.

The chain carries TRBV5-1 and TRBJ2-7, with a possible D match to TRBD2 (5 bases). This CDR3 has 15 residues. V lost 4 bases and J lost 1, with 15 bases in between. In germline, CDR1 is SGHRS, CDR2 YFSETQ. The DNA of the CDR3 is TGCGCCAGCAGCCCCGGGGATGCGATGTCCTACGAGCAGTACTTC. Its translation: CASSPGDAMSYEQYF.